The 10 T cell receptor beta chains in this list originate from one sample, sequenced in a study of T cell repertoires in aging, cancer and after chemotherapy. TRB rearrangements spanning V, D and J were amplified using mixed TRB-A/B primers. TCRdb re-called the multiplex PCR reads through MiXCR, storing one row per CDR3 protein. The table lists hundreds of distinct CDR3 sequences, about 20% of them singletons. Peripheral blood genomic DNA, not sorted cells or RNA, was the template. Source material: blood. Receptors originate from a human donor with a blood cancer.

This clonotype qualifies as medium-sized. This chain connects TRBV4-2 to TRBJ1-4, with 8 bases lining up with TRBD1. J gave up 5 bases and V 3 bases, and 5 bases lay outside the gene matches. Germline CDR1 and CDR2: LGHNA and YNFKEQ. The CDR3 is 15 residues long. The CDR3 reads CASSQSQGENEKLFF. CDR3 nucleotide sequence: TGTGCCAGCAGCCAGTCACAGGGGGAAAATGAAAAACTGTTTTTT.

This clonotype was picked up a small number of times. The chain links TRBV20-1 to TRBJ2-1, with TRBD2 matching over 9 bases. The V segment lost 5 bases and the J segment 6 bases; nucleotides outside the gene matches: 8. The CDR3 totals 14 residues. Germline V gene data show CDR1 as DFQATT and CDR2 as SNEGSKA (reference sequence). The CDR3: CSASPGLARNEQFF. The CDR3 DNA follows: TGCAGTGCTTCGCCGGGACTAGCACGCAATGAGCAGTTCTTC.

This clonotype has only one observation. The J gene is TRBJ2-2, the V gene TRBV28; no reliable D call. The CDR3 spans 16 residues. The ends were cut back, 5 bases at V and 1 base at J, with 14 bases in the middle. Germline lookup yields CDR1 MDHEN and CDR2 SYDVKM. The CDR3 sequence is CASSINPGQNTGELFF. The DNA of the CDR3 is TGTGCCAGCAGTATAAACCCCGGCCAGAACACCGGGGAGCTGTTTTTT.

As to this clonotype: This may arise from a read error, as a much more abundant clone is one base away. The gene calls are TRBV24-1 and TRBJ2-1, with D unresolved. From germline, CDR1 is KGHDR and CDR2 SFDVKD. V was trimmed by 0 bases and J by 8 bases, leaving 10 bases between them. This CDR3 is 14 amino acids long. The CDR3: CATSDLREEDEQFF. CDR3 DNA sequence: TGTGCCACCAGTGATTTGCGAGAGGAAGATGAGCAGTTCTTC.

This clonotype is large in the sample. The chain couples TRBV5-5 to TRBJ1-1; D unclear. The CDR3 length is 15 residues. CDR1 is SGHKS and CDR2 is YYEKEE in the germline V gene (reference sequence). Trimming took 3 bases from V and 1 from J, leaving 13 bases between them. The CDR3 nucleotides are TGTGCCAGCAGCTGGATACCGGGAGAGAACACTGAAGCTTTCTTT. Translation: CASSWIPGENTEAFF.

As to this clonotype: The junction does not match germline at one end; this may be a read error. V gene TRBV11-1 combines with J gene TRBJ2-3; 8 bases align to TRBD1. Germline CDR1 reads SGHAT; CDR2 reads FQDESV (reference sequence). This CDR3 comprises 14 residues. The CDR3 DNA follows: TGCGCCAGCAGCCAGGGGGCTCGCACAGATACGCAGTATTTT. As protein: CASSQGARTDTQYF.

This clonotype showed up just once. The chain employs TRBV2 and TRBJ2-1, with 11 bases identical to TRBD2. CDR3 length equals 14 residues. Trimming removed 5 bases from V and 10 bases from J; junction bases left unmatched: 7. Germline CDR1 SNHLY, CDR2 FYNNEI. The CDR3 loop is CASSPTSGRGEQFF. CDR3 nucleotide sequence: TGTGCCAGCAGTCCCACTAGCGGGAGAGGGGAGCAGTTCTTC.

The rearrangement joins TRBV5-1 to TRBJ2-5; TRBD1 matches at 10 bases. Trimming cost V 1 base and J 2 bases; bases outside gene matches: 5. CDR3 length: 16 amino acids. CDR1 is SGHRS and CDR2 is YFSETQ in the germline V gene. The CDR3 sequence is CASSLRQGARQETQYF. CDR3 sequence (DNA): TGCGCCAGCAGCTTGAGACAGGGGGCGCGGCAAGAGACCCAGTACTTC.

V usage is TRBV28 and J usage is TRBJ1-2; no reliable D call. The CDR3 covers 13 residues. Germline lookup yields CDR1 MDHEN and CDR2 SYDVKM. Trimming removed 1 base from V and 3 bases from J, with 6 bases in between. DNA for the CDR3: TGTGCCAGCAGTTTATTGGCAGACTATGGCTACACCTTC. This translates into CASSLLADYGYTF.

This clonotype is large (0.1 to 1%) in the sample. V is TRBV19 and J is TRBJ2-1; 14 bases align to TRBD2. Trimming took 7 bases from V and 6 from J; bases not matched to a gene: 11. Germline-derived CDR1 and CDR2 are LNHDA and SQIVND (reference sequence). The CDR3 length is 17 residues. The CDR3 loop is CASNSPGLAGAGNEQFF. CDR3 DNA sequence: TGTGCCAGTAATTCTCCGGGACTAGCGGGAGCTGGCAATGAGCAGTTCTTC.